This entry concerns a single TCR beta chain. The record originates from a study of blood T cells in healthy people across ages. Looking at the study overall: When template switching was applied, about one barcoded beta molecule was captured per two T cells.

PCR was performed a second time for about 7 to 11 cycles using a sample-barcoded 5' primer and a J-beta primer mix. A template-switch adaptor containing 12 random nucleotides labeled each cDNA molecule. Each sample yielded at least 3 million CDR3-containing paired-end reads. TCRdb re-called the 5' RACE reads with MiXCR, one entry per CDR3 protein. The sample holds more than 800,000 distinct CDR3 sequences; less than 50% are singletons and the top ten take under 20%. Per sample, at least 6 micrograms of total RNA were extracted. V lost 7 bases to trimming and J lost 2 bases; unmatched junction nucleotides: 7. CDR1 and CDR2 from the germline V gene are SQVTM and ANQGSEA. The CDR3 consists of 15 residues.

The receptor comes from a woman aged 55-70 years in good health. The V gene is TRBV29-1, the J gene TRBJ2-1; 11 bases fit TRBD2. The specimen was blood. The DNA of the CDR3 is TGCAGCGCCCGACTGACTAGCGGGGCCTACAATGAGCAGTTCTTC. Its translation is CSARLTSGAYNEQFF.